Following are 10 T cell receptor beta chains from one sample sequenced in a study of PD-1 blockade in mismatch repair-deficient tumors. Noted time point: identical approximately eleven-day culture without peptide (control). The antigens for these receptors are not known. Using immunoSEQ multiplex PCR, the repertoire was profiled, and TCRdb retains in-frame clones only, with some absent. The sample lists around 13,000 clones; under 90% were seen once. The sample here was cells cultured in vitro, taken from a patient treated with pembrolizumab. These receptors all come from an adult with mismatch repair-deficient cancer.

V is TRBV15 and J is TRBJ2-7, with TRBD2 identical over 12 bases. Germline V gene data show CDR1 as LNHNV and CDR2 as YYDKDF (reference sequence). CDR3 size: 16 residues. J lost 7 bases, V lost 1 base, and 8 bases had no gene match. The CDR3 sequence is CATSRGLAGGPGEQYF. The CDR3 DNA sequence: TGTGCCACCAGCAGAGGTCTAGCGGGAGGGCCGGGAGAGCAGTACTTC.

The gene calls are TRBV7-6 and TRBJ2-1; possible D gene TRBD2, 6 bases. V was shortened by 1 base and J by 4 bases, with 14 bases between the two germline ends. The germline CDR1 and CDR2 sequences are SGHVS and FNYEAQ. This CDR3 contains 16 residues. The CDR3 sequence is CASSLDVGRGYNEQFF. DNA of the CDR3: TGTGCCAGCAGCTTAGACGTCGGGAGAGGTTACAATGAGCAGTTCTTC.

The chain has TRBV6-1 and TRBJ1-2; 8 nucleotides agree with TRBD1. The CDR3 is made up of 15 amino acids. Germline V gene sequence: CDR1 MNHNS, CDR2 SASEGT. V dropped 6 bases and J dropped 4; count of bases not matched to a gene: 10. CDR3 sequence: CASSLTGATPYGYTF. CDR3 sequence (DNA): TGTGCCAGCAGCTTGACAGGGGCTACCCCCTATGGCTACACCTTC.

The gene calls are TRBV9 and TRBJ1-5, with a tentative D call TRBD1 (5 bases). CDR1 and CDR2 from the germline V gene are SGDLS and YYNGEE. The CDR3 is made up of 14 amino acids. V gave up 0 bases and J gave up 3 bases, with 7 bases separating them. CDR3 bases: TGTGCCAGCAGCGTAGGGGGACCCAATCAGCCCCAGCATTTT. This sequence encodes CASSVGGPNQPQHF.

This clone is a singleton in its sample. V and J are TRBV6-1 and TRBJ1-2; D gene unclear. V was trimmed by 0 bases and J by 4 bases, leaving 15 bases between them. Germline CDR1 reads MNHNS; CDR2 reads SASEGT. There are 16 residues in the CDR3. The CDR3 spells CASSEALPQLGYGYTF. CDR3 DNA: TGTGCCAGCAGTGAAGCGCTTCCACAGCTAGGCTATGGCTACACCTTC.

V gene TRBV5-1 combines with J gene TRBJ1-4; D is uncertain. V dropped 0 bases and J dropped 8 bases, with 14 bases sitting between them. Germline-derived CDR1 and CDR2 are SGHRS and YFSETQ. The CDR3 extends over 15 amino acids. CDR3 DNA sequence: TGCGCCAGCAGCTTGGAAGGGTTAGAGATCGAAAAACTGTTTTTT. This encodes CASSLEGLEIEKLFF.

The rearrangement links TRBV13 to TRBJ1-1; TRBD1 is a possible D gene (6 bases). CDR1 and CDR2 (germline): PRHDT, FYEKMQ (reference sequence). The CDR3 length is 15 residues. The V gene lost 2 bases and the J gene lost 0 bases, with 10 bases spanning the gap. CDR3 coding DNA: TGTGCCAGCAGCTTACTCCAGGGGATGAACACTGAAGCTTTCTTT. Translation gives CASSLLQGMNTEAFF.

The V gene is TRBV30, the J gene TRBJ2-7, with D possibly TRBD1 on 6 matching bases. CDR3 length: 13 residues. CDR1 and CDR2 from the germline V gene are GTSNPN and SVGIG (reference sequence). Trimming left V 5 bases short and J 1 base short, with 12 bases between. CDR3 in amino acids: CAWSRRGSYEQYF. Here the CDR3 DNA reads TGTGCCTGGTCCCGCAGGGGATCCTACGAGCAGTACTTC.

The chain recombines TRBV21-1 with TRBJ2-7; the table's D call TRBD1 went unverified against the DNA. TRBV21-1 is described as a pseudogene. The CDR3 runs to 15 residues. CDR3 DNA sequence: TGTGCCAGCAGCGAAAGTCGACAGGGGTCCTACGAGCAGTACTTC. As protein: CASSESRQGSYEQYF.

The chain combines TRBV9 with TRBJ2-1; 10 bases agree with TRBD2. Germline V gene data show CDR1 as SGDLS and CDR2 as YYNGEE. The CDR3 has 15 residues. V dropped 4 bases and J dropped 8; count of bases not matched to a gene: 9. The CDR3 nucleotides read TGTGCCAGCAGCCCCCGGACTAGCGGCTTCTATGAGCAGTTCTTC. The encoded protein is CASSPRTSGFYEQFF.